This T cell receptor (beta chain) was recovered during a study of cytomegalovirus exposure and HLA in healthy donors. On this clone: What it binds is not known.

Both 60 Vbeta primers and 13 Jbeta primers went into the PCR. The table came from immunoSEQ multiplex PCR; TCRdb's copy has only in-frame clones and leaves some out. The sample records around 150,000 clones, 76% being singletons. The J segment lost 3 bases and the V segment lost 9 bases, leaving 9 bases of the junction unmatched. Germline V gene sequence: CDR1 LNHNV, CDR2 YYDKDF (reference sequence). The CDR3 consists of 14 residues. Study results and limitations: A few chains linked to CMV were shown in vitro to be specific for CMV antigens.

Sequences were obtained from PBMCs. The receptor was isolated from a man aged 40-49 years in good health and CMV-seronegative. The rearrangement uses TRBV15 and TRBJ2-3; 7 bases agree with TRBD1. The DNA of the CDR3 is TGTGCCACAGAAGACAGGGCGGCGACAGATACGCAGTATTTT. Protein sequence: CATEDRAATDTQYF.